This TCR beta chain was retrieved from a study of human thymus T cells. Trimming removed 0 bases at V and 5 bases at J, with 20 bases between. CDR3 length equals 18 residues. Germline CDR1 LNHNV, CDR2 YYDKDF (reference sequence). The method was immunoSEQ multiplex PCR; TCRdb's version includes in-frame clones alone and lacks a portion of them. The table shows roughly 130,000 clones, with about 94% occurring only once. Points on this clone: What it recognizes is unknown.

Whole-study results and caveats: Seemingly biased V and J gene usage marked thymic and blood repertoires. Thymic repertoires from unrelated individuals overlapped highly, related research reported.

Thymic resections from corrective heart surgery supplied the tissue. Healthy Finnish infants undergoing corrective surgery for congenital heart defects provided the donor material. Sequencing was done on a sample of thymus tissue. The sequence was obtained from a boy under two years old with a congenital heart defect but otherwise immunologically healthy. The J gene is TRBJ1-5, the V gene TRBV15; D unresolved. In DNA form, the CDR3 reads TGTGCCACCAGCAGAGATAGGTCGGCAGGCGGTTCCTATCAGCCCCAGCATTTT. Translating it yields CATSRDRSAGGSYQPQHF.